The 16 T cell receptor beta chains reported below all come from one sample, sequenced in a study of molecular identifiers for immune sequencing clone quantification. TCRdb fed the PCR reads into MiXCR, producing one record per CDR3 protein. The table has 85,000 to 100,000 distinct CDR3 sequences, 20% to 25% seen once. The sample was naive CD8+ T cells from blood, with Jurkat cell RNA spiked in. Subset: FACS-sorted CD8+CD4-CCR7+CD45RA+ naive T cells. Every receptor here comes from a human donor in good health. Some libraries in this study had Jurkat cell RNA spiked in.

The table lists this clonotype with a few counts. The V gene is TRBV4-1, the J gene TRBJ2-1, with 8 nucleotides matching TRBD1. V was pared by 0 bases and J by 3 bases, with 4 bases of the junction left unmatched. This CDR3 is built from 16 residues. Germline V gene data show CDR1 as MGHRA and CDR2 as YSYEKL. The CDR3 sequence is CASSQDRQGIYNEQFF. As DNA, the CDR3 is TGCGCCAGCAGCCAAGACAGACAGGGGATCTACAATGAGCAGTTCTTC.

This clonotype has a count of ten or more. J is TRBJ2-7 and V is TRBV5-1, with a weak D call TRBD1 (6 bases). Germline V gene data show CDR1 as SGHRS and CDR2 as YFSETQ. The CDR3 consists of 15 residues. The ends were cut back, 0 bases at V and 2 bases at J, with 12 bases in the middle. The CDR3 sequence: CASSLAGRGAYEQYF. CDR3 nucleotides: TGCGCCAGCAGCTTGGCCGGCAGGGGAGCCTACGAGCAGTACTTC. Variable domain in full (rest from reference TRBV5-1 and TRBJ2-7): KAGVTQTPRYLIKTRGQQVTLSCSPISGHRSVSWYQQTPGQGLQFLFEYFSETQRNKGNFPGRFSGRQFSNSRSEMNVSTLELGDSALYLCASSLAGRGAYEQYFGPGTRLTVT.

This clonotype appeared many times. The genes are TRBV27 and TRBJ2-3, with TRBD1 identical over 8 bases. The CDR3 contains 17 residues. V was pared by 5 bases and J by 5 bases, with 15 bases of the junction left unmatched. The germline gives CDR1 MNHEY, CDR2 SMNVEV (reference sequence). The CDR3 DNA reads as TGTGCCAGCAGTCCAGCCACCCCTCAGGGGGCTTTAGATACGCAGTATTTT. It translates to CASSPATPQGALDTQYF.

Details on this clonotype: Since a much larger clone is just one base distant, this may be a read error. CDR3 sequence: CASSLGQGLNTEALF. For the CDR3, the DNA is TGTGCCAGCAGCTTAGGCCAGGGGTTGAACACTGAAGCTCTCTTT. The genes are TRBV7-9 and TRBJ1-1, with TRBD1 as a possible D gene (6 bases). CDR1 SEHNR and CDR2 FQNEAQ come from the germline V gene (reference sequence). The CDR3 has 15 residues. The complete variable domain, with remaining parts taken from reference TRBV7-9 and TRBJ1-1, reads DTGVSQNPRHKITKRGQNVTFRCDPISEHNRLYWYRQTLGQGPEFLTYFQNEAQLEKSRLLSDRFSAERPKGSFSTLEIQRTEQGDSAMYLCASSLGQGLNTEALFGQGTRLTVV.

This clonotype came up a few times. V gene TRBV6-2 or TRBV6-3 combines with J gene TRBJ2-5; possibly TRBD1 or TRBD2 for D (5 bases each). Trimming shortened V by 3 bases and J by 1 base, and 9 bases separated the two germline ends. CDR3 size: 14 residues. Germline V CDR1 and CDR2: MNHEY, SVGEGT. Here the CDR3 reads CASSYIGTQETQYF. DNA of the CDR3: TGTGCCAGCAGTTATATCGGGACCCAAGAGACCCAGTACTTC.

This clonotype was recorded at least ten times. The chain uses TRBV5-6 and TRBJ2-3; D tentatively fits TRBD1 or TRBD2 (6 bases each). From germline, CDR1 is SGHDT and CDR2 YYEEEE. The V end lost 2 bases, the J end lost 1 base, and 14 bases lay between the germline ends. The CDR3 extends over 16 amino acids. The CDR3, as DNA: TGTGCCAGCAGCTTAGAACGGGGGCAGGGCACAGATACGCAGTATTTT. This translates into CASSLERGQGTDTQYF.

The sample holds a few counts of this clonotype. The J gene is TRBJ2-3, the V gene TRBV20-1; 13 nucleotides agree with TRBD2. After removal of 6 bases from V and 5 bases from J, the junction contained 11 bases not matched to a gene. Per germline, CDR1 DFQATT and CDR2 SNEGSKA (reference sequence). The CDR3 runs 16 residues. CDR3 in DNA: TGCAGTGCAACCTTGACCTGGACTAGCGGGGGAGATACGCAGTATTTT. It encodes CSATLTWTSGGDTQYF.

This clonotype occurred many times. The CDR3 is CASSETSWGEQYF. The DNA of the CDR3 is TGTGCCAGCAGCGAGACTAGCTGGGGCGAGCAGTACTTC. The genes are TRBV9 and TRBJ2-7, with TRBD2 identical over 7 bases. Per germline, CDR1 SGDLS and CDR2 YYNGEE. This CDR3 is built from 13 residues. With V trimmed by 3 bases and J by 6 bases, 6 bases remained unmatched.

Only a few counts were recorded for this clonotype. A much larger clone sits a single nucleotide away, making a read error possible. The chain is built from TRBV11-2 and TRBJ2-3; 12 bases line up with TRBD2. This CDR3 is built from 16 residues. Germline assignment: CDR1 SGHAT and CDR2 FQNNGV. The DNA for the CDR3 is TGTGCCAGCAGCTCGCCAACTAGCGGGGGGCCAGATACGCGGTATTTT. This sequence encodes CASSSPTSGGPDTRYF.

Notes on this clonotype: The junction shows a germline mismatch at one end, possibly a read error. V usage is TRBV4-2 and J usage is TRBJ2-1; D is ambiguous. CDR1 and CDR2 from the germline V gene are LGHNA and YNFKEQ. The CDR3 spans 14 residues. The CDR3 region is CASSQDYTYSEQFF. The CDR3 DNA reads as TGTGCCAGCAGCCAAGATTACACCTACAGTGAGCAGTTCTTC.

V gene TRBV9 combines with J gene TRBJ1-1; D is unclear. CDR1 and CDR2 from the germline V gene are SGDLS and YYNGEE. This CDR3 spans 13 amino acids. Trimming shortened V by 0 bases and J by 2 bases, and 5 bases separated the two germline ends. As DNA, the CDR3 is TGTGCCAGCAGCGTAGGGCACAACACTGAAGCTTTCTTT. It specifies CASSVGHNTEAFF.

The DNA of the CDR3 is TGTGCCATCAGTGAGTCCACAGGGGTTGGTTCCTACGAGCAGTACTTC. It specifies CAISESTGVGSYEQYF. The chain uses TRBV10-3 and TRBJ2-7, with TRBD1 matching over 7 bases. CDR3 length: 16 amino acids. CDR1 and CDR2 (germline): ENHRY, SYGVKD. With V trimmed by 0 bases and J by 1 base, 6 bases remained unmatched.

The genes are TRBV7-9 and TRBJ2-7; D possibly corresponds to TRBD2 (5 bases). V lost 5 bases to trimming and J lost 1 base, with 12 bases between them. Germline CDR1 SEHNR, CDR2 FQNEAQ (reference sequence). This CDR3 comprises 14 residues. The CDR3 reads CASSPSGVSYEQYF. The CDR3 nucleotides read TGTGCCAGCAGCCCCTCCGGGGTATCCTACGAGCAGTACTTC.

This clonotype was seen more than once but under ten times. The rearrangement joins TRBV7-6 to TRBJ2-7; perhaps TRBD1 as D (6 bases). This CDR3 comprises 14 residues. CDR1 is SGHVS and CDR2 is FNYEAQ in the germline V gene. Trimming cost V 5 bases and J 0 bases, with 11 bases left between them. CDR3 loop: CASSQRTASYEQYF. The CDR3 DNA follows: TGTGCCAGCAGCCAACGGACAGCCTCCTACGAGCAGTACTTC.

The chain is built from TRBV30 and TRBJ2-5, with 8 bases fitting TRBD2. This CDR3 is 13 amino acids long. The J segment lost 4 bases and the V segment lost 2 bases, leaving 3 bases of the junction unmatched. Germline CDR1 and CDR2: GTSNPN and SVGIG (reference sequence). The CDR3 coding sequence is TGTGCCTGGAGTATAACTAGCGGAGAGACCCAGTACTTC. Translation gives CAWSITSGETQYF.

This clonotype was detected a few times. This rearrangement joins TRBV20-1 to TRBJ2-1; a possible D gene is TRBD2 (5 bases). V was shortened by 0 bases and J by 2 bases, with 11 bases between the two germline ends. The CDR3 has 15 amino acids. From germline, CDR1 is DFQATT and CDR2 SNEGSKA (reference sequence). This CDR3 reads CSARDMSGPYNEQFF. CDR3 nucleotides: TGCAGTGCTAGAGATATGAGCGGTCCCTACAATGAGCAGTTCTTC.